This TCR beta chain originates from a study of early T cells in non-severe SARS-CoV-2 infection. The wider study: Alpha and beta chains were unpaired, from unsorted whole-blood bulk RNA.

This clonotype showed up just a few times. Separate cDNA molecules each had unique molecular identifiers attached to them. TCRdb re-called the 5' RACE reads through MiXCR, storing one row per CDR3 protein. The sample has some 77,000 distinct CDR3 sequences, 8.5% to 10% seen once; the top ten hold approximately 5%. There are 18 residues in the CDR3. Germline V lookup: CDR1 WNHNN, CDR2 SYGVQD (reference sequence). V was pared by 6 bases and J by 0 bases, with 14 bases of the junction left unmatched. The sequenced material came from whole blood. This chain uses TRBV10-1 with TRBJ2-7, with 10 bases that match TRBD2. This sequence was found in an adult who was a healthcare worker with PCR-confirmed SARS-CoV-2 infection or an uninfected control (not recorded which). The CDR3 reads CASRDLAGALGGSYEQYF. DNA for the CDR3: TGCGCCAGCAGGGACCTAGCGGGAGCCCTGGGGGGCTCCTACGAGCAGTACTTC.